The rows below give T cell receptor beta chains drawn from one sample of a study of cytomegalovirus exposure and HLA in healthy donors. Clones were sequenced by immunoSEQ multiplex PCR, and TCRdb holds only the in-frame ones, with some missing. The sample has 200,000 to 250,000 clones, less than 85% seen once. Sequenced: PBMCs. Source of these receptors: a girl aged 2 to 10 in good health and CMV-seronegative. CDR3s include the opening cysteine and the closing phenylalanine or tryptophan. The D gene is left open where the match is weak. Clone size is given for some rows only: seen once, a few or many times, or a class if the clone is expanded.

d_gene | abundance | j_gene | v_gene | CDR3nt | CDR3aa
NA | NA | TRBJ1-5 | TRBV21-1 | TGTGCCAGCAGCAGAGGAGCTAATCAGCCCCAGCATTTT | CASSRGANQPQHF
NA | NA | TRBJ1-2 | TRBV12-5 | TGTGCTAGTGGTTTGGCACAAACAGCTAACTATGGCTACACCTTC | CASGLAQTANYGYTF
NA | NA | TRBJ1-4 | TRBV5-4 | TGTGCCAGCAGCTTCGACAGTTCCAATGAAAAACTGTTTTTT | CASSFDSSNEKLFF
TRBD2 | NA | TRBJ2-1 | TRBV19 | TGTGCCAGTCGGCTAGCGGGGTCCTACAATGAGCAGTTCTTC | CASRLAGSYNEQFF
NA | NA | TRBJ1-2 | TRBV6-1 | TGTGCCAGCAGTGACCTAGGGGCAGCGAGAGCTAACTATGGCTACACCTTC | CASSDLGAARANYGYTF
TRBD1 | NA | TRBJ2-1 | TRBV2 | TGTGCCAGCGGGACAGGGGGTGATGAGCAGTTCTTC | CASGTGGDEQFF
TRBD2 | NA | TRBJ2-7 | TRBV10-3 | TGTGCCATACGGACTAGCGGGAGGACCACCTACGAGCAGTACTTC | CAIRTSGRTTYEQYF
NA | NA | TRBJ2-2 | TRBV21-1 | TGTGCCAGCAGCAAAGAACTAGCGGGAGGGCCGGTTGAAGGGACCGGGGAGCTGTTTTTT | CASSKELAGGPVEGTGELFF
NA | NA | TRBJ1-2 | TRBV29-1 | TGCAGCGTTGATGGGGGAGAGAGGGGGATATTTGAGTACACCTTC | CSVDGGERGIFEYTF
NA | NA | TRBJ1-1 | TRBV11-2 | TGTGCCAGCAGCCCCGAGGGAGTGAACACTGAAGCTTTCTTT | CASSPEGVNTEAFF
NA | once | TRBJ1-2 | TRBV6-5 | TGTGCCAGCAGTTACTCTCAGGGGATGTATGGCTACACCTTC | CASSYSQGMYGYTF